This is a list of T cell receptor beta chains from one sample in a study of response to subunit inactivated influenza vaccine. TCRdb re-derived calls from the RT-PCR reads in MiXCR, one entry per CDR3 protein. The sample includes about 520,000 distinct CDR3 sequences, over 25% seen only once; the top ten take approximately 2%. The sequenced sample was CD4+ T cells sorted from PBMCs, obtained around 5 days after vaccination. These receptor sequences come from a man in his fifties or sixties who received an inactivated influenza vaccine. The CDR3 runs from the conserved cysteine through the conserved F or W. A D gene is named only where the DNA matches it firmly. Some rows mark clone size as missing; the rest say once, few, many or name a class of expanded clone.

cdr3_aa	cdr3_nt	v_call	j_call	clone_size	d_call
CASRAPITEAFF	TGCGCCAGCAGAGCCCCAATCACTGAAGCTTTCTTT	TRBV28	TRBJ1-1	.	.
CASSESGYTF	TGCGCCAGCAGTGAGTCGGGCTACACCTTC	TRBV10-1	TRBJ1-2	.	.
CASKSPYGYTF	TGTGCCAGCAAGTCGCCCTATGGCTACACCTTC	TRBV6-2/TRBV6-3	TRBJ1-2	.	.
CASSLKAGQGFTHEQYF	TGTGCCAGCAGCTTGAAGGCGGGACAGGGTTTTACCCACGAGCAGTACTTC	TRBV5-6	TRBJ2-7	few	TRBD1
CASSGRTANYGYTF	TGTGCCAGCAGTGGCCGGACAGCTAACTATGGCTACACCTTC	TRBV2	TRBJ1-2	.	.
CSARGRTSGRLSYNEQFF	TGCAGTGCCCGAGGGCGGACTAGCGGGAGGCTCTCCTACAATGAGCAGTTCTTC	TRBV20-1	TRBJ2-1	.	TRBD2
CSARAGGRYNEQFF	TGCAGTGCTAGAGCTGGGGGACGCTACAATGAGCAGTTCTTC	TRBV20-1	TRBJ2-1	few	.
CASRSGTGGEKLFF	TGTGCCAGCAGGTCCGGGACTGGTGGTGAAAAACTGTTTTTT	TRBV2	TRBJ1-4	.	.
CSAKGQGDYGYTF	TGCAGTGCTAAGGGACAGGGGGACTATGGCTACACCTTC	TRBV20-1	TRBJ1-2	.	TRBD1
CASHYRDRGREQYF	TGTGCCAGCCACTACCGGGACAGGGGGCGCGAGCAGTACTTC	TRBV6-1	TRBJ2-7	few	TRBD1
CASSEGTEVSEAFF	TGTGCCAGCAGCGAGGGGACAGAAGTGTCTGAAGCTTTCTTT	TRBV9	TRBJ1-1	.	TRBD1
CASSPPQGQETQYF	TGTGCCAGCTCACCACCTCAGGGGCAAGAGACCCAGTACTTC	TRBV18	TRBJ2-5	many	.
CASSIDASAEQFF	TGTGCCAGCAGCATTGACGCCTCCGCTGAGCAGTTCTTC	TRBV7-8	TRBJ2-1	few	.
CSVRQRAGTEAFF	TGCAGCGTACGACAGAGGGCTGGAACTGAAGCTTTCTTT	TRBV29-1	TRBJ1-1	few	.
CASSLGVRGAYEQYF	TGCGCCAGCAGCTTGGGGGTCAGGGGGGCCTACGAGCAGTACTTC	TRBV5-1	TRBJ2-7	few	.
CASSSRIRGQTQYF	TGTGCCAGCAGCTCCCGTATCAGGGGTCAGACCCAGTACTTC	TRBV7-9	TRBJ2-5	many	.
CASSPKVDGELFF	TGTGCCAGCTCACCAAAGGTGGACGGGGAGCTGTTTTTT	TRBV18	TRBJ2-2	.	.
CASSFKERDQQYF	TGTGCCAGCAGTTTTAAGGAGCGCGACCAGCAGTACTTC	TRBV12-3/TRBV12-4	TRBJ2-7	few	.
CASSDRQYQPQHF	TGTGCCAGCAGTGACAGACAGTATCAGCCCCAGCATTTT	TRBV6-2/TRBV6-3	TRBJ1-5	.	.
CSVESGVETQYF	TGCAGCGTTGAATCTGGGGTGGAGACCCAGTACTTC	TRBV29-1	TRBJ2-5	.	.
CASSLGSSGLYEQYF	TGTGCCAGCAGCTTAGGATCTAGCGGCTTATACGAGCAGTACTTC	TRBV7-2	TRBJ2-7	few	TRBD2
CASRGGTGFTGELFF	TGTGCCAGCAGGGGAGGGACAGGGTTCACCGGGGAGCTGTTTTTT	TRBV12-3/TRBV12-4	TRBJ2-2	many	TRBD1
CASRTWDNSPLHF	TGTGCCAGCAGGACATGGGATAATTCACCCCTCCACTTT	TRBV5-6	TRBJ1-6	many	.
CASSVRTSADSPLHF	TGTGCCAGCAGCGTCCGGACCAGCGCTGATTCACCCCTCCACTTT	TRBV9	TRBJ1-6	.	.
CASSPPMGTGELFF	TGTGCCAGCTCACCACCGATGGGAACCGGGGAGCTGTTTTTT	TRBV18	TRBJ2-2	.	.
CASSYADTEAFF	TGTGCCAGCAGTTATGCGGACACTGAAGCTTTCTTT	TRBV3-1	TRBJ1-1	.	.
CASSLELNTGELFF	TGCGCCAGCAGCTTGGAACTAAACACCGGGGAGCTGTTTTTT	TRBV5-1	TRBJ2-2	.	.
CASSQELGSSSYNEQFF	TGCGCCAGCAGCCAAGAATTAGGCTCAAGCTCCTACAATGAGCAGTTCTTC	TRBV4-3	TRBJ2-1	.	.
CSARPGAMNTEAFF	TGCAGTGCTAGACCCGGAGCGATGAACACTGAAGCTTTCTTT	TRBV20-1	TRBJ1-1	few	.
CASSLGGVEGRRMNTEAFF	TGTGCCAGCAGCTTAGGGGGAGTCGAGGGGCGCAGGATGAACACTGAAGCTTTCTTT	TRBV7-8	TRBJ1-1	.	.
CASSLAWDNQETQYF	TGCGCCAGCAGCTTGGCCTGGGACAACCAAGAGACCCAGTACTTC	TRBV5-1	TRBJ2-5	few	.
CASSLGLAGGRPPYNEQFF	TGTGCCAGCAGCTTGGGACTAGCGGGGGGCCGCCCTCCCTACAATGAGCAGTTCTTC	TRBV11-2	TRBJ2-1	.	TRBD2
CASIPSGQSRSPLHF	TGTGCCAGCATCCCCTCGGGACAGTCGCGTTCACCCCTCCACTTT	TRBV6-2/TRBV6-3	TRBJ1-6	.	TRBD1
CSARDPNLNTEAFF	TGCAGTGCTAGAGACCCCAATCTGAACACTGAAGCTTTCTTT	TRBV20-1	TRBJ1-1	few	.
CASSAQGTGTNEKLFF	TGTGCCAGCAGCGCCCAGGGGACGGGGACTAATGAAAAACTGTTTTTT	TRBV4-2	TRBJ1-4	.	.
CASSPGIYNEQFF	TGTGCCAGCAGTCCAGGGATCTACAATGAGCAGTTCTTC	TRBV5-6	TRBJ2-1	.	.
CSARDGGYQETQYF	TGCAGTGCTAGAGATGGAGGGTACCAAGAGACCCAGTACTTC	TRBV20-1	TRBJ2-5	few	.
CASSQVNFPPAQYF	TGCGCCAGCAGCCAAGTTAACTTCCCCCCAGCCCAGTACTTC	TRBV4-3	TRBJ2-5	few	.
CSAMTGVGYGYTF	TGCAGTGCTATGACAGGGGTCGGTTATGGCTACACCTTC	TRBV20-1	TRBJ1-2	.	TRBD1
CASSHVDRWDNEQFF	TGCGCCAGCAGCCACGTCGACAGGTGGGACAATGAGCAGTTCTTC	TRBV4-3	TRBJ2-1	.	.
CASSYPIQGPGNTIYF	TGTGCCAGCAGTTACCCAATCCAGGGTCCTGGAAACACCATATATTTT	TRBV6-5	TRBJ1-3	.	.
CASSRTGGNNSPLHF	TGCGCCAGCAGCAGGACAGGGGGAAATAATTCACCCCTCCACTTT	TRBV5-1	TRBJ1-6	many	TRBD1
CSASRTGPYNEQFF	TGCAGTGCTAGCAGGACGGGGCCCTACAATGAGCAGTTCTTC	TRBV20-1	TRBJ2-1	few	.
CAISQTLLAGGQDTQYF	TGTGCCATCAGTCAAACCCTGTTAGCGGGGGGGCAAGATACGCAGTATTTT	TRBV10-3	TRBJ2-3	.	TRBD2
CASRGGRGGSYNEQFF	TGTGCCAGCAGAGGGGGGCGAGGGGGGTCCTACAATGAGCAGTTCTTC	TRBV2	TRBJ2-1	.	.
CSARVGLGQFF	TGCAGTGCTAGAGTGGGATTGGGGCAGTTCTTC	TRBV20-1	TRBJ2-1	few	.
CATSGTGDTEAFF	TGTGCCACTTCCGGGACAGGGGACACTGAAGCTTTCTTT	TRBV10-3	TRBJ1-1	.	TRBD1
CASSLAGTTGYTF	TGTGCCAGCAGCTTAGCGGGGACGACCGGCTACACCTTC	TRBV7-6	TRBJ1-2	.	.
CASSVGAGDTGELFF	TGTGCCAGCAGCGTAGGAGCAGGGGACACCGGGGAGCTGTTTTTT	TRBV9	TRBJ2-2	.	.
CASRDGSSYNEQFF	TGTGCCAGCAGGGACGGTAGCTCCTACAATGAGCAGTTCTTC	TRBV28	TRBJ2-1	many	.
CASSSAHEQFF	TGTGCCAGCAGCTCCGCCCATGAGCAGTTCTTC	TRBV11-2	TRBJ2-1	few	.
CASSSEQLSTYNEQFF	TGTGCCAGCAGCTCAGAGCAACTATCAACCTACAATGAGCAGTTCTTC	TRBV7-8	TRBJ2-1	many	.
CAWSSGYSNQPQHF	TGTGCCTGGAGTTCGGGCTATAGCAATCAGCCCCAGCATTTT	TRBV30	TRBJ1-5	.	.
CATRGVGYEQYF	TGTGCCACCCGGGGTGTGGGCTACGAGCAGTACTTC	TRBV5-5	TRBJ2-7	.	.
CASSNRGLAKNIQYF	TGTGCCAGCAGTAACAGGGGTCTAGCCAAAAACATTCAGTACTTC	TRBV12-3/TRBV12-4	TRBJ2-4	.	TRBD1